These T cell receptor beta chains were read from a single sample in a study of T cell repertoires in ileal Crohn's disease. The method was immunoSEQ multiplex PCR; TCRdb's version includes in-frame clones alone and lacks a portion of them. The data hold about 2,500 clones, with around 93% observed a single time. The source material was ileal tissue. These receptors were obtained from an adult with Crohn's disease. CDR3s include the opening cysteine and the closing phenylalanine or tryptophan.

V | CDR3
TRBV10-3 | CATKRGDRGFRETQYF
TRBV4-1 | CASSQDESLAGAAGRDTQYF
TRBV7-3 | CASRGLATGELFF
TRBV19 | CASSIQGNNQPQHF
TRBV4-3 | CASSQAYGQGEDEKLFF
TRBV15 | CATSASGATDTQYF
TRBV7-3 | CASSPGQGNTIYF
TRBV25-1 | CASAAGGAWTDTQYF
TRBV2 | CASLLAGATWSF
TRBV5-4 | CASSLGGQGAYGYTF
TRBV5-4 | CASSSQQGDTGELFF
TRBV6-5 | CASSPYRGGNTIYF
TRBV19 | CASSIGPLRTRSGYTF
TRBV6-5 | CASSYSVRRQRAFF